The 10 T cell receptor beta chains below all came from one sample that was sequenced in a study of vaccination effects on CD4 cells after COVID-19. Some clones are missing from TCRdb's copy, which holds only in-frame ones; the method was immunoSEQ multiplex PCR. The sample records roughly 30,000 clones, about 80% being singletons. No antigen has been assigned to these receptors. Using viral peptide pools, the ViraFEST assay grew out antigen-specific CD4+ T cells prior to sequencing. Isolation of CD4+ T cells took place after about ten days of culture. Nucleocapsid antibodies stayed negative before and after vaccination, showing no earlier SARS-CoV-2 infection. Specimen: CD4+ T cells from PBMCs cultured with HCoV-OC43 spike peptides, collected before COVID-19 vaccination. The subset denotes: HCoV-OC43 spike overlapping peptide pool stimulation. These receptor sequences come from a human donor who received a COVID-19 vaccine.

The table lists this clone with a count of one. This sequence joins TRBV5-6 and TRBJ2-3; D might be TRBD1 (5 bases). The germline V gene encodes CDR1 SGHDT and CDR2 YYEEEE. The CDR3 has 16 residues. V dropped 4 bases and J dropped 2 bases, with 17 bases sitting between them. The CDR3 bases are TGTGCCAGCAGCGTTTATCGGGCAGGGCCCACAGATACGCAGTATTTT. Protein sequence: CASSVYRAGPTDTQYF.

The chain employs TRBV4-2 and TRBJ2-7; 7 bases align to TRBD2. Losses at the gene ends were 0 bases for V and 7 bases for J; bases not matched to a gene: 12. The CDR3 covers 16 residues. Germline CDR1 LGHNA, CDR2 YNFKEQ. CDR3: CASSQETSGAWREQYF. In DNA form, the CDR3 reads TGTGCCAGCAGCCAAGAGACGAGCGGGGCCTGGAGAGAGCAGTACTTC.

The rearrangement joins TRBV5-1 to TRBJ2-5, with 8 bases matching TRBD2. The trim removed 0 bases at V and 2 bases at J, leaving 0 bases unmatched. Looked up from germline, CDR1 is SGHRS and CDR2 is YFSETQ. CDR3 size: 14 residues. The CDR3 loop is CASSLGGGQETQYF. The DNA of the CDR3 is TGCGCCAGCAGCTTGGGCGGGGGGCAAGAGACCCAGTACTTC.

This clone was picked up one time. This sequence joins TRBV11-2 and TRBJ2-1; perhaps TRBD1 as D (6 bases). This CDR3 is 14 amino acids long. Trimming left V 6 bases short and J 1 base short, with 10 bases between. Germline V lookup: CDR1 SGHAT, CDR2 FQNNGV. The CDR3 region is CASSRQGSYNEQFF. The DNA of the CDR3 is TGTGCCAGCAGTCGGCAGGGGTCCTACAATGAGCAGTTCTTC.

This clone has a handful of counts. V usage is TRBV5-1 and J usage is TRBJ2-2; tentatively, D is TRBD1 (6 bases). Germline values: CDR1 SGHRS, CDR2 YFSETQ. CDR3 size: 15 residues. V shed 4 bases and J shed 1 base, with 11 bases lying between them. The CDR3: CASSLRGMNTGELFF. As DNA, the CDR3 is TGCGCCAGCAGCCTCAGGGGAATGAACACCGGGGAGCTGTTTTTT. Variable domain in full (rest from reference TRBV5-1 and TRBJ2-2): KAGVTQTPRYLIKTRGQQVTLSCSPISGHRSVSWYQQTPGQGLQFLFEYFSETQRNKGNFPGRFSGRQFSNSRSEMNVSTLELGDSALYLCASSLRGMNTGELFFGEGSRLTVL.

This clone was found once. Here the CDR3 reads CASSVGVAGLTGELFF. The DNA of the CDR3 is TGTGCCAGCAGCGTAGGGGTAGCGGGCCTTACCGGGGAGCTGTTTTTT. The V call is TRBV9, the J call TRBJ2-2; 7 bases agree with TRBD2. CDR3 length: 16 amino acids. V was pared by 0 bases and J by 5 bases, with 7 bases of the junction left unmatched. Germline V gene lookup returns CDR1 SGDLS and CDR2 YYNGEE.

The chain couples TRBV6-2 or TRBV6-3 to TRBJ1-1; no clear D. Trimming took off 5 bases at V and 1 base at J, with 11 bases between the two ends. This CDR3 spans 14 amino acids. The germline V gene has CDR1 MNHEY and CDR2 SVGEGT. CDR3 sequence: CASSPSPANTEAFF. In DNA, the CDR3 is TGTGCCAGCAGTCCCTCCCCGGCGAACACTGAAGCTTTCTTT.

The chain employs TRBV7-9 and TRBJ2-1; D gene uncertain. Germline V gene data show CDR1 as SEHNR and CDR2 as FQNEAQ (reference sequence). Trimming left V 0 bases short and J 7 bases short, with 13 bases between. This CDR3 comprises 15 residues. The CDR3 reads CASSLAGWSKNEQFF. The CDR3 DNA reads TGTGCCAGCAGCTTAGCGGGATGGAGTAAGAATGAGCAGTTCTTC.

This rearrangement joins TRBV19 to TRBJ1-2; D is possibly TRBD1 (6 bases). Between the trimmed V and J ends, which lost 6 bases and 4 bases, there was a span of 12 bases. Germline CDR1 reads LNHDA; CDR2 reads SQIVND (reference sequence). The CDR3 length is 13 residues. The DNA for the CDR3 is TGTGCCAGTAGACAAGGGGGAGGCTATGGCTACACCTTC. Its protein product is CASRQGGGYGYTF.

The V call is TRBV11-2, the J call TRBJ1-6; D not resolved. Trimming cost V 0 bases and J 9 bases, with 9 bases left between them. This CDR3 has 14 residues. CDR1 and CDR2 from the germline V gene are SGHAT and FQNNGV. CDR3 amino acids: CASSLDRGTSPLHF. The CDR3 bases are TGTGCCAGCAGCTTAGATCGGGGAACTTCACCCCTCCACTTT.